This TCR beta chain was found in a study of blood T cell repertoires in COVID-19. About the research overall: Samples came from the United States, Italy and Spain, spanning acute and convalescent COVID-19. From T cells, B-cell-depleted T cells, or PBMCs came the material, which was cDNA or gDNA.

Looked up from germline, CDR1 is MNHNS and CDR2 is SASEGT. This CDR3 comprises 15 residues. V was clipped by 3 bases and J by 6 bases, with 16 bases between them. Methods used by the authors: Amplification of reference gene primers provided the estimated nucleated cell counts. The table came from immunoSEQ multiplex PCR; TCRdb's copy has only in-frame clones and leaves some out. V, J and clone size were drawn from that table, and D and trimming were deduced from the DNA. The sample holds 100,000 to 150,000 clones, 65% to 90% seen once. The source is a man at least 80 years old with active or convalescent COVID-19. Sequences were obtained from peripheral blood. This chain links TRBV6-1 with TRBJ2-3; a weak D match, TRBD1 (5 bases). The CDR3 region has the DNA TGTGCCAGCAGTGAGCGGTGGCTAGGGGCGGATACGCAGTATTTT. It translates to CASSERWLGADTQYF.